A single sample is the source of the 21 T cell receptor beta chains below, sequenced in a study of cytomegalovirus exposure and HLA in healthy donors. PCR used 60 Vbeta primers and 13 Jbeta primers. The method was immunoSEQ multiplex PCR; TCRdb's version includes in-frame clones alone and lacks a portion of them. The data contain about 200,000 clones, about four fifths of them singletons. Sequenced sample: PBMCs. The receptors come from a woman younger than 35 in good health and CMV-seronegative.

This chain connects TRBV4-3 to TRBJ2-1, with 11 bases aligning to TRBD2. CDR3 length: 17 amino acids. After removal of 0 bases from V and 10 bases from J, the junction contained 11 bases not matched to a gene. Germline V gene data show CDR1 as LGHNA and CDR2 as YSLEER. CDR3 in amino acids: CASSQDRLLAGGEEQFF. CDR3 nucleotides: TGCGCCAGCAGCCAAGATAGATTGCTAGCGGGAGGAGAGGAGCAGTTCTTC.

The chain has TRBV5-1 and TRBJ2-7, with 12 nucleotides matching TRBD2. Per germline, CDR1 SGHRS and CDR2 YFSETQ. CDR3 size: 14 residues. The ends lost 4 bases at V and 6 bases at J; junction bases unmatched: 5. As DNA, the CDR3 is TGCGCCAGCAGCGGCGGACTAGCGGGAAGCGAGCAGTACGTC. It is translated as CASSGGLAGSEQYV.

This clone was counted a few times. The rearrangement links TRBV6-1 to TRBJ1-5; TRBD1 might be the D (5 bases). Germline CDR1 is MNHNS and CDR2 is SASEGT. The V and J ends lost 2 bases and 7 bases respectively, with 9 bases between them. The CDR3 has 13 residues. CDR3 in amino acids: CASSESRAQPQHF. CDR3 nucleotides: TGTGCCAGCAGTGAATCCAGGGCCCAGCCCCAGCATTTT.

This chain joins TRBV7-9 and TRBJ2-7; D unresolved. With 5 bases removed from V and 4 bases from J, the gap between germline ends came to 6 bases. The CDR3 consists of 11 residues. Germline V gene lookup returns CDR1 SEHNR and CDR2 FQNEAQ (reference sequence). CDR3 nucleotide sequence: TGTGCCAGCAGCATCAAATACGAGCAGTACTTC. Translating gives CASSIKYEQYF.

The gene calls are TRBV19 and TRBJ2-2; 9 bases are shared with TRBD1. The CDR3 spans 15 residues. The J segment lost 5 bases and the V segment lost 8 bases, leaving 9 bases of the junction unmatched. Per germline, CDR1 LNHDA and CDR2 SQIVND (reference sequence). CDR3 coding DNA: TGTGCCAGTGATTACGGACAGGGGCGTACCGGGGAGCTGTTTTTT. Translating it yields CASDYGQGRTGELFF.

Only a few counts were recorded for this clone. The J gene is TRBJ2-1, the V gene TRBV4-1; the D gene is possibly TRBD1 (6 bases). This CDR3 comprises 14 residues. Germline-derived CDR1 and CDR2 are MGHRA and YSYEKL. V was cut by 5 bases and J by 5 bases, with 13 bases left in between. CDR3 amino acids: CASSYRQDNNEQFF. In DNA form, the CDR3 reads TGCGCCAGCAGCTATCGACAGGACAACAATGAGCAGTTCTTC.

J is TRBJ2-7 and V is TRBV7-2; 9 bases map to TRBD1. The CDR3 consists of 16 residues. Germline CDR1 is SGHTA and CDR2 is FQGNSA. J was trimmed by 2 bases and V by 7 bases; bases with no gene match: 12. This chain's CDR3 is CASTLFRDRATYEQYV. The CDR3 DNA reads TGTGCCAGCACCCTATTCCGGGACAGGGCGACCTACGAGCAGTACGTC.

Remarks on this clone: The sample has other DNA sequences that encode this CDR3 too. V usage is TRBV11-2 and J usage is TRBJ2-7; the match to TRBD2 covers 7 bases. V shed 5 bases, J shed 3 bases, and the junction held 10 bases outside the gene matches. From germline, CDR1 is SGHAT and CDR2 FQNNGV. The CDR3 is made up of 15 amino acids. CDR3 sequence (DNA): TGTGCCAGCAGCCCACGTGGCGGGAGAGGCTACGAGCAGTACGTC. Translation: CASSPRGGRGYEQYV.

The chain uses TRBV15 and TRBJ2-1, with a tentative D call TRBD1 (5 bases). V dropped 0 bases and J dropped 10 bases, with 7 bases sitting between them. CDR1 is LNHNV and CDR2 is YYDKDF in the germline V gene (reference sequence). The CDR3 runs 12 residues. As DNA, the CDR3 is TGTGCCACCAGCAGAGAACAGGTCGAGCAGTTCTTC. It is translated as CATSREQVEQFF.

The rearrangement links TRBV7-2 to TRBJ2-3, with TRBD2 matching over 7 bases. Germline V gene sequence: CDR1 SGHTA, CDR2 FQGNSA. The J segment lost 4 bases and the V segment lost 5 bases, leaving 3 bases of the junction unmatched. CDR3 size: 13 residues. In nucleotides, the CDR3 is TGTGCCAGCAGCCGGGGGGTCGCAGATACGCAGTATTTT. Amino acids: CASSRGVADTQYF.

Points on this clone: A read error may produce the germline difference seen at one junction end. The V and J genes are TRBV7-2 and TRBJ2-1; 8 bases match TRBD2. Germline-derived CDR1 and CDR2 are SGHTA and FQGNSA. This CDR3 has 16 residues. The CDR3 DNA reads TGTGCCAGCAGCTTAAAGGGGACTAGATCCTCCAATGAGCAGTTCTTC. It codes for CASSLKGTRSSNEQFF.

This clone was seen only a few times. The junction shows a germline mismatch at one end, possibly a read error. V gene TRBV19 combines with J gene TRBJ2-4; TRBD2 matches at 7 bases. Germline-derived CDR1 and CDR2 are LNHDA and SQIVND (reference sequence). The CDR3 length is 12 residues. CDR3 in DNA: TGTGCCAGTAGTACTTACGAGGGACGGCGGGAGTTC. Translating gives CASSTYEGRREF.

The chain joins TRBV28 to TRBJ2-7; 7 positions match TRBD2. This CDR3 comprises 14 residues. V shed 6 bases, J shed 4 bases, and the junction held 9 bases outside the gene matches. Germline V gene lookup returns CDR1 MDHEN and CDR2 SYDVKM. The CDR3 protein is CASRSPGGGYEQYF. In DNA, the CDR3 is TGTGCCAGCAGGTCCCCGGGAGGAGGGTACGAGCAGTACTTC.

The chain employs TRBV11-3 and TRBJ1-1, with 7 positions matching TRBD1. The CDR3 is 18 amino acids. The V segment lost 5 bases and the J segment 4 bases; nucleotides outside the gene matches: 19. Germline CDR1 reads SGHNT; CDR2 reads YENEEA. DNA of the CDR3: TGTGCCAGCAGCATTTTTCGGAAGGGGGCGGTAACGGGCACTGAAGCTTTCTTT. Amino acids: CASSIFRKGAVTGTEAFF. Full variable domain (remainder filled in from reference TRBV11-3 and TRBJ1-1): EAGVVQSPRYKIIEKKQPVAFWCNPISGHNTLYWYLQNLGQGPELLIRYENEEAVDDSQLPKDRFSAERLKGVDSTLKIQPAELGDSAVYLCASSIFRKGAVTGTEAFFGQGTRLTVV.

This chain links TRBV7-9 with TRBJ2-5; 7 bases are shared with TRBD1. CDR3 size: 13 residues. The germline V gene has CDR1 SEHNR and CDR2 FQNEAQ (reference sequence). Trimming cost V 3 bases and J 5 bases; bases outside gene matches: 3. The CDR3 DNA sequence: TGTGCCAGCAGCTTCCAGGGGGAGGAGACCCAGTACTTC. The encoded protein is CASSFQGEETQYF.

This sequence joins TRBV6-1 and TRBJ1-2; TRBD1 matches at 10 bases. This CDR3 spans 15 amino acids. Trimming removed 6 bases from V and 4 bases from J; junction bases left unmatched: 8. The germline V gene encodes CDR1 MNHNS and CDR2 SASEGT. The CDR3 loop is CASRATGGLFYGYTF. CDR3 DNA sequence: TGTGCCAGCAGGGCGACAGGGGGCCTGTTCTATGGCTACACCTTC.

The gene calls are TRBV28 and TRBJ2-1; D may be TRBD2 (6 bases). CDR3 length equals 16 residues. CDR1 and CDR2 from the germline V gene are MDHEN and SYDVKM. Trimming left V 7 bases short and J 4 bases short, with 20 bases between. CDR3 in DNA: TGTGCCAGCAATACTGAGGGACTGCCGATTTACAATGAGCAGTTCTTC. As protein: CASNTEGLPIYNEQFF.

The chain links TRBV28 to TRBJ2-7; perhaps TRBD1 as D (5 bases). The germline V gene encodes CDR1 MDHEN and CDR2 SYDVKM. The CDR3 is 13 amino acids. Trimming took 9 bases from V and 2 from J, leaving 14 bases between them. For the CDR3, the DNA is TGTGCCAGTGGCTGGGGCAGCCCCTACGAGCAGTACTTC. Its translation is CASGWGSPYEQYF.

The chain has TRBV11-3 and TRBJ2-1; 10 bases are a match to TRBD2. V shed 3 bases, J shed 8 bases, and the junction held 4 bases outside the gene matches. In germline, CDR1 is SGHNT, CDR2 YENEEA. The CDR3 consists of 14 residues. The CDR3 sequence: CASSLGLATDEQFF. The CDR3 DNA reads as TGTGCCAGCAGCTTGGGACTAGCGACGGATGAGCAGTTCTTC.

This chain links TRBV5-4 with TRBJ2-5, with D tentatively TRBD1 (7 bases). This CDR3 is built from 14 residues. CDR1 is SGHNT and CDR2 is YYREEE in the germline V gene (reference sequence). The germline V and J ends were trimmed by 2 bases and 5 bases, with 13 bases remaining between them. The CDR3 DNA reads TGTGCCAGCAGCTTCAGGGCAGGGGGGGAGACCCAGTACTTC. Its protein product is CASSFRAGGETQYF.

The V and J genes are TRBV5-8 and TRBJ2-4, with 8 bases lining up with TRBD1. V was pared by 4 bases and J by 3 bases, with 12 bases of the junction left unmatched. CDR3 length: 17 amino acids. Germline CDR1 is SGHTS and CDR2 is YDEGEE. This chain's CDR3 is CASSQTYRGTGKNIQYF. CDR3 bases: TGTGCCAGCAGCCAAACCTACAGGGGGACAGGCAAAAACATTCAGTACTTC.